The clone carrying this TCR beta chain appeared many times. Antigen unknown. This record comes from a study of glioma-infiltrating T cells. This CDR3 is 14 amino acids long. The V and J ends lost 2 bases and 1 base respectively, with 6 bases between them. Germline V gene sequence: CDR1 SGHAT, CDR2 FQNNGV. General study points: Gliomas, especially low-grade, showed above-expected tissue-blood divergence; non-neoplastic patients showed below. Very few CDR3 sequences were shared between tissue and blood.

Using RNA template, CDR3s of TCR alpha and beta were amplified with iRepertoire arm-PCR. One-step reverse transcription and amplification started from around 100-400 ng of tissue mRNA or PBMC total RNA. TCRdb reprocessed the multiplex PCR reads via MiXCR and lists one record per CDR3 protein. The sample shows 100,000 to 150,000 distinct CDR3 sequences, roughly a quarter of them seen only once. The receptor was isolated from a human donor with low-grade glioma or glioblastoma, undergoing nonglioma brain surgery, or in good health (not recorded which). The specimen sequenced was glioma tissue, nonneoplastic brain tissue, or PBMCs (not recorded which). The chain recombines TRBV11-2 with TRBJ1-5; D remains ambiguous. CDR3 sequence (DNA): TGTGCCAGCAGCTTAACAGACAGCAATCAGCCCCAGCATTTT. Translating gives CASSLTDSNQPQHF.